This T cell receptor beta chain was obtained from a study of vaccination and CD4 T cells after COVID-19. The CDR3 covers 14 residues. The germline V gene has CDR1 MGHDK and CDR2 SYGVNS. V lost 7 bases and J lost 0, with 13 bases in between. Treatment given: approximately nine-day PBMC culture with coronavirus spike peptide pools or control peptides (ViraFEST assay). This clonotype occurred a few times. What it binds is unknown. Researchers used the Oncomine TCR Beta short-read assay to sequence DNA from cultured CD4+ T cells. Once CD4+ T cells had been cultured, genomic DNA was extracted from them. TCRdb reanalysed the PCR reads using MiXCR and keeps one entry per CDR3 protein. The sample lists under 20,000 distinct CDR3 sequences, roughly two fifths occurring once.

Sample: cultured CD4+ T cells from blood. This sequence was found in a human donor with COVID-19. This chain connects TRBV25-1 to TRBJ2-7; possible D gene TRBD1, 6 bases. The CDR3 DNA follows: TGTGCCAGCAAGGGACACCCGAGCTCCTACGAGCAGTACTTC. Translated, it gives CASKGHPSSYEQYF.